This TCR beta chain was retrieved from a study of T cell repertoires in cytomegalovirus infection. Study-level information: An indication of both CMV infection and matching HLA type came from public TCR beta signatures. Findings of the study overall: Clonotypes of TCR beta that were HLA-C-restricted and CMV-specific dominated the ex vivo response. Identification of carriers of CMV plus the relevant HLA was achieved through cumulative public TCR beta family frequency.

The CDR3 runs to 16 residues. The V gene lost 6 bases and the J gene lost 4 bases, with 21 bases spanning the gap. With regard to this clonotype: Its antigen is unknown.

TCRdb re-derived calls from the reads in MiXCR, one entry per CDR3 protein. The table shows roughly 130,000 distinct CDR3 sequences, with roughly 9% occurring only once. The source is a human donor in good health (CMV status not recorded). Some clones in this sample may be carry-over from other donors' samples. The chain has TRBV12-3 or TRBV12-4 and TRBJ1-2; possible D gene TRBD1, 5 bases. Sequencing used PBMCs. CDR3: CASSSGGVTISYGYTF. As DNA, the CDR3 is TGTGCCAGCAGCTCGGGGGGGGTCACGATTAGCTATGGCTACACCTTC.